Described below is a single T cell receptor (beta chain) sequence and its context. The germline CDR1 and CDR2 sequences are MNHEY and SMNVEV (reference sequence). The CDR3 is made up of 14 amino acids. Trimming pared 7 bases from V and 2 bases from J, leaving 14 bases between. Sequencing was performed with immunoSEQ multiplex PCR; in TCRdb, only in-frame clones are kept and a portion is missing. The data contain roughly 56,000 clones, approximately 93% of them singletons. This sample is part of a study of siplizumab effects on memory and regulatory T cells. The rearrangement links TRBV27 to TRBJ1-2, with D maybe TRBD1 (6 bases). The TCR originated in a human donor in good health. Sequenced input: CD8+ T cells sorted from blood. The CDR3 region has the DNA TGTGCCAGCACCCACAGGGAGGCAAACTATGGCTACACCTTC. This gives the protein CASTHREANYGYTF.